The 13 T cell receptor beta chains given below trace back to one sample, sequenced in a study of blood T cell repertoires in COVID-19. Method: immunoSEQ multiplex PCR; TCRdb's copy keeps in-frame clones and lacks some. Among more than 200,000 clones listed, roughly 83% were seen once. Sequences were obtained from peripheral blood. These receptors were obtained from a woman aged 70 to 79 with active or convalescent COVID-19.

The genes are TRBV7-3 and TRBJ2-2; D is uncertain. Germline assignment: CDR1 SGHTA and CDR2 FQGTGA. The length of the CDR3 is 12 residues. V shed 5 bases and J shed 6 bases, with 7 bases lying between them. The DNA for the CDR3 is TGTGCCAGCAGCCCGAAGCCCGGGGAGCTGTTTTTT. Its protein product is CASSPKPGELFF.

V usage is TRBV5-4 and J usage is TRBJ2-7; a weak D match, TRBD2 (5 bases). Trimming took off 5 bases at V and 1 base at J, with 13 bases between the two ends. CDR3 length equals 14 residues. In germline, CDR1 is SGHNT, CDR2 YYREEE (reference sequence). CDR3 sequence (DNA): TGTGCCAGCAGACCCAACCGGGGTTCCTACGAGCAGTACTTC. It yields the protein CASRPNRGSYEQYF.

The V gene is TRBV2, the J gene TRBJ2-1; TRBD2 matches 8 bases. V lost 5 bases to trimming and J lost 5 bases; unmatched junction nucleotides: 8. The length of the CDR3 is 15 residues. Germline loops: CDR1 SNHLY, CDR2 FYNNEI. This CDR3 is CASSPTSALDNEQFF. In DNA, the CDR3 is TGTGCCAGCAGTCCGACTAGCGCCCTGGACAATGAGCAGTTCTTC.

This clone was found a few times. This sequence joins TRBV7-9 and TRBJ2-1; the match to TRBD2 covers 8 bases. CDR1 and CDR2 from the germline V gene are SEHNR and FQNEAQ (reference sequence). The CDR3 consists of 14 residues. The junction had 3 bases not matched to a gene; V was cut back by 5 bases and J by 3 bases. The CDR3: CASSPAGGYNEQFF. Written as DNA, the CDR3 is TGTGCCAGCAGCCCCGCGGGGGGCTACAATGAGCAGTTCTTC.

The rearrangement joins TRBV15 to TRBJ2-1; 14 nucleotides align to TRBD2. After removal of 1 base from V and 9 bases from J, the junction contained 5 bases not matched to a gene. This CDR3 has 16 amino acids. Germline CDR1 and CDR2: LNHNV and YYDKDF (reference sequence). CDR3 amino acids: CATSRGGLAGVTEQFF. DNA for the CDR3: TGTGCCACCAGCAGAGGGGGACTAGCGGGAGTCACTGAGCAGTTCTTC.

This clone was counted a few times. The chain combines TRBV30 with TRBJ2-1; D uncertain. The CDR3 is made up of 14 amino acids. The ends were cut back, 0 bases at V and 2 bases at J, with 8 bases in the middle. Germline V gives CDR1 GTSNPN, CDR2 SVGIG (reference sequence). The CDR3 DNA reads TGTGCCTGGAGTGTCGGTAACGCCTACAATGAGCAGTTCTTC. Its protein product is CAWSVGNAYNEQFF.

The chain has TRBV5-4 and TRBJ2-4, with D unclear. The CDR3 totals 16 residues. V dropped 4 bases and J dropped 0 bases, with 14 bases sitting between them. CDR1 and CDR2 from the germline V gene are SGHNT and YYREEE (reference sequence). The CDR3 coding sequence is TGTGCCAGCAGCCCTCGAGGTACACTAGCCAAAAACATTCAGTACTTC. It codes for CASSPRGTLAKNIQYF.

The rearrangement joins TRBV5-1 to TRBJ2-6; D possibly corresponds to TRBD1 (5 bases). CDR3 length equals 15 residues. Deletions cut 4 bases from V and 2 bases from J, with 10 bases between. In germline, CDR1 is SGHRS, CDR2 YFSETQ. Written as DNA, the CDR3 is TGCGCCAGCAGCGTAGGGGTTCCTGGGGCCAACGTCCTGACTTTC. Residues: CASSVGVPGANVLTF. The entire variable domain, with the rest obtained from reference TRBV5-1 and TRBJ2-6, is as follows: KAGVTQTPRYLIKTRGQQVTLSCSPISGHRSVSWYQQTPGQGLQFLFEYFSETQRNKGNFPGRFSGRQFSNSRSEMNVSTLELGDSALYLCASSVGVPGANVLTFGAGSRLTVL.

This chain connects TRBV12-3 or TRBV12-4 to TRBJ1-4, with D possibly TRBD1 on 6 matching bases. The CDR3 sequence is 13 residues long. V dropped 2 bases and J dropped 8 bases, with 9 bases sitting between them. Written as DNA, the CDR3 is TGTGCCAGCAGTTTATGGGGGACAGAAAAACTGTTTTTT. This gives the protein CASSLWGTEKLFF.

V usage is TRBV4-1 and J usage is TRBJ1-2, with 10 positions matching TRBD1. V lost 1 base and J lost 6; bases outside the gene matches: 8. CDR1 and CDR2 (germline): MGHRA, YSYEKL. This CDR3 is built from 16 residues. The CDR3 region is CASSQAKPGQGNGYTF. The CDR3 nucleotides are TGCGCCAGCAGCCAAGCTAAACCGGGACAGGGGAATGGCTACACCTTC.

V usage is TRBV6-5 and J usage is TRBJ1-4; D uncertain. V was clipped by 8 bases and J by 8 bases, with 9 bases between them. CDR1 and CDR2 from the germline V gene are MNHEY and SVGAGI. The CDR3 spans 11 residues. CDR3 in DNA: TGTGCCAGCCGGGAGGTGGAAAAACTGTTTTTT. Its translation is CASREVEKLFF.

This chain connects TRBV9 to TRBJ2-3, with a possible D match to TRBD2 (5 bases). The V end was cut by 0 bases, the J end by 1 base, with 9 bases between. The length of the CDR3 is 15 residues. Germline loops: CDR1 SGDLS, CDR2 YYNGEE. The CDR3 sequence is CASSVAGVGTDTQYF. DNA of the CDR3: TGTGCCAGCAGCGTAGCCGGGGTGGGCACAGATACGCAGTATTTT.

The V call is TRBV2, the J call TRBJ2-4, with a weak D call TRBD2 (7 bases). Germline-derived CDR1 and CDR2 are SNHLY and FYNNEI. The V end lost 7 bases, the J end lost 7 bases, and 17 bases lay between the germline ends. CDR3 length: 14 residues. CDR3 nucleotide sequence: TGTGCCAGCACTAGGGGAGGGGGAGGGAACATTCAGTACTTC. Translating gives CASTRGGGGNIQYF.